The rows below give T cell receptor beta chains drawn from one sample of a study of blood T cell repertoires in COVID-19. Libraries were prepared by immunoSEQ multiplex PCR; TCRdb keeps only in-frame clonotypes and omits some of them. The table records tens of thousands of clones, roughly 73% of them present only once. Sequenced material: peripheral blood. The receptors shown here come from a woman between 55 and 75 years old with acute or convalescent COVID-19. Both conserved end residues are part of each CDR3. A D gene is named only where the DNA matches it firmly. The size entry is marked missing in some rows and otherwise reads once, few, many or a size class.

d_gene	abundance	v_gene	j_gene	CDR3nt	CDR3aa
-	-	TRBV5-1	TRBJ1-5	TGCGCCAGCAGCTTTGGCGACTGGAATCAGCCCCAGCATTTT	CASSFGDWNQPQHF
-	-	TRBV12-3/TRBV12-4	TRBJ2-7	TGTGCCAGCAGTTTTGGGCCGTCCTACGAGCAGTACTTC	CASSFGPSYEQYF
TRBD2	few	TRBV3-1/TRBV3-2	TRBJ2-4	TGTGCCAGCAGCCAGGGGACTAGCGGGGGGTCGATAGCCAAAAACATTCAGTACTTC	CASSQGTSGGSIAKNIQYF
-	once	TRBV4-3	TRBJ2-3	TGCGCCAGCAGCCAAGACGAATTGCGGACAGATACGCAGTATTTT	CASSQDELRTDTQYF
-	-	TRBV7-8	TRBJ2-5	TGTGCCAGCAGCTTAGGGTCAGGGCCAGGGACCCAGTACTTC	CASSLGSGPGTQYF
-	-	TRBV5-4	TRBJ1-1	TGTGCCAGCGGAGACGGAAACACTGAAGCTTTCTTT	CASGDGNTEAFF
TRBD1	-	TRBV4-1	TRBJ2-2	TGCGCCAGCAGCCTTCGACAGGGAGAGGCCGGGGAGCTGTTTTTT	CASSLRQGEAGELFF
-	-	TRBV2	TRBJ2-7	TGTGCCACCACTAGCTACGAGCAGTACTTC	CATTSYEQYF
TRBD2	-	TRBV5-4	TRBJ2-5	TGTGCCAGCAGCTTGGTAGCGGGGGTAGAGACCCAGTACTTC	CASSLVAGVETQYF
-	-	TRBV19	TRBJ2-1	TGTGCCAGTAGTATAGATTCTTCTTCCTACAATGAGCAGTTCTTC	CASSIDSSSYNEQFF
-	-	TRBV5-1	TRBJ1-4	TGCGCCAGCAGCCCCGGGAACCGGGATGAAAAACTGTTTTTT	CASSPGNRDEKLFF
TRBD2	-	TRBV5-4	TRBJ2-1	TGTGCCAGCAGCTTGGAACTAGCGGGGCATAATGAGCAGTTCTTC	CASSLELAGHNEQFF
TRBD1	-	TRBV30	TRBJ2-7	TGTGCCTGGAGTGTGGGACAGGGGATTCGCGAGCAGTACTTC	CAWSVGQGIREQYF
-	-	TRBV2	TRBJ2-3	TGTGCCAGCAGCCCCGGGATTAGCACAGATACGCAGTATTTT	CASSPGISTDTQYF
-	-	TRBV28	TRBJ1-2	TGTGCCAGCAGTTTACTAGGCCAGAGCTATGGCTACACCTTC	CASSLLGQSYGYTF
-	-	TRBV25-1	TRBJ1-2	TGTGCCAGCAGTGACCCGGGGGAAAGGTATGGCTACACCTTC	CASSDPGERYGYTF
-	few	TRBV7-9	TRBJ2-2	TGTGCCAGCAGCACTGGACAGACCGCGAACACCGGGGAGCTGTTTTTT	CASSTGQTANTGELFF
-	-	TRBV7-2	TRBJ1-1	TGTGCCAGCAGCTTAGGGGGAGTAGGGTTTCTGACATCTGAAGCTTTCTTT	CASSLGGVGFLTSEAFF
-	once	TRBV7-9	TRBJ1-2	TGTGCCAGCAGCTTGACGACAGGAGTCTATGGCTACACCTTC	CASSLTTGVYGYTF
TRBD1	-	TRBV30	TRBJ1-5	TGTGCCTGGAGTGAGGGACAGGGAAATCAGCCCCAGCATTTT	CAWSEGQGNQPQHF
-	-	TRBV28	TRBJ1-5	TGTGCCAGCAGTTTAAGCGGGGGTATCAAGCCCCAGCATTTT	CASSLSGGIKPQHF